This T cell receptor (beta chain) was identified during a study of blood T cell repertoires in COVID-19. Germline loops: CDR1 MDHEN, CDR2 SYDVKM. Trimming pared 1 base from V and 7 bases from J, leaving 14 bases between. The CDR3 consists of 15 residues. Produced via immunoSEQ multiplex PCR; TCRdb's table is partial and in-frame only. The table records 200,000 to 250,000 clones, 81% of them present only once. Cohort allocation depended upon clinical history that participants reported. V gene TRBV28 combines with J gene TRBJ2-1; possible D gene TRBD2, 6 bases. The sequencing input was PBMCs or T cells enriched from blood (not recorded which). This sequence originates from a woman aged 45-59 years with acute COVID-19. The CDR3 here is CASSLFRVGGNEQFF. CDR3 sequence (DNA): TGTGCCAGCAGTTTATTCCGCGTGGGGGGAAATGAGCAGTTCTTC. Drawing the rest from reference TRBV28 and TRBJ2-1, the complete variable domain is DVKVTQSSRYLVKRTGEKVFLECVQDMDHENMFWYRQDPGLGLRLIYFSYDVKMKEKGDIPEGYSVSREKKERFSLILESASTNQTSMYLCASSLFRVGGNEQFFGPGTRLTVL.